The 32 T cell receptor beta chains below come from one sample, sequenced in a study of vaccination effects on CD4 cells after COVID-19. The data were produced by immunoSEQ multiplex PCR, yet TCRdb's version contains in-frame clones alone and is incomplete. Of tens of thousands of clones listed, 80% to 85% are singletons. Viral peptide pool expansion of antigen-specific CD4+ T cells preceded sequencing in the ViraFEST assay. It was after 10 days of culture that CD4+ T cells were isolated. Two doses of either BNT162b2 or mRNA-1273 were given to each participant. For these TCRs, the target antigens are not known. This specimen consisted of CD4+ T cells from PBMCs cultured with HCoV-229E spike peptides, obtained after COVID-19 vaccination. These receptors were collected from a human donor who received a COVID-19 vaccine.

The chain recombines TRBV5-1 with TRBJ1-5, with TRBD1 as a possible D gene (6 bases). The CDR3 spans 15 residues. Germline V CDR1 and CDR2: SGHRS, YFSETQ. Trimming pared 0 bases from V and 6 bases from J, leaving 13 bases between. The CDR3, as DNA: TGCGCCAGCAGCTTGGCCGGGGGGGCGGGTCAGCCCCAGCATTTT. Translation gives CASSLAGGAGQPQHF.

This clone was seen more than once but under ten times. The V and J genes are TRBV21-1 and TRBJ1-2; TRBD1 is the table's D call and was not checked against the DNA. TRBV21-1 is a pseudogene locus. The CDR3 sequence is 13 residues long. The CDR3 DNA reads as TGTGCCAGCAGCAACAACAGGGCAGATGGCTACACCTTC. Residues: CASSNNRADGYTF.

V gene TRBV2 combines with J gene TRBJ2-2; the match to TRBD2 covers 7 bases. This CDR3 is 11 amino acids long. V lost 4 bases, J lost 13 bases, and 3 bases stayed unmatched. Germline CDR1 is SNHLY and CDR2 is FYNNEI. CDR3 sequence: CASSAGGLLFF. CDR3 coding DNA: TGTGCCAGCAGTGCGGGGGGACTGCTGTTTTTT.

J is TRBJ2-5 and V is TRBV5-1; no clear D gene. Trimming took off 5 bases at V and 2 bases at J, with 7 bases between the two ends. This CDR3 is 12 amino acids long. The germline V gene has CDR1 SGHRS and CDR2 YFSETQ. In DNA form, the CDR3 reads TGCGCCAGCAGACAGACACAAGAGACCCAGTACTTC. It specifies CASRQTQETQYF.

The gene calls are TRBV24-1 and TRBJ1-1, with D unclear. Between the trimmed V and J ends, which lost 3 bases and 3 bases, there was a span of 16 bases. Germline loops: CDR1 KGHDR, CDR2 SFDVKD. The CDR3 runs 16 residues. The CDR3 DNA sequence: TGTGCCACCAGTGATCTCCCGGAGGGCCAGTACACTGAAGCTTTCTTT. It yields the protein CATSDLPEGQYTEAFF.

This sequence joins TRBV9 and TRBJ1-4; no clear D. CDR3 length equals 15 residues. Germline CDR1 and CDR2: SGDLS and YYNGEE. Trimming cost V 4 bases and J 4 bases, with 14 bases left between them. CDR3 protein: CASSSPGDNNEKLFF. The CDR3, as DNA: TGTGCCAGCAGCTCCCCGGGAGACAATAATGAAAAACTGTTTTTT.

The V gene is TRBV5-1, the J gene TRBJ2-2; 8 nucleotides align to TRBD1. V lost 3 bases to trimming and J lost 5 bases; unmatched junction nucleotides: 3. Germline assignment: CDR1 SGHRS and CDR2 YFSETQ. This CDR3 is 14 amino acids long. The CDR3 sequence is CASSSGGPTGELFF. For the CDR3, the DNA is TGCGCCAGCAGCTCAGGGGGCCCTACCGGGGAGCTGTTTTTT.

This chain joins TRBV4-1 and TRBJ1-5, with TRBD1 as a possible D gene (5 bases). Germline V gives CDR1 MGHRA, CDR2 YSYEKL. The CDR3 covers 16 residues. V lost 0 bases, J lost 2 bases, and 11 bases lay in between. CDR3 amino acids: CASSQDPGGGNQPQHF. In nucleotides, the CDR3 is TGCGCCAGCAGCCAAGACCCGGGAGGGGGCAATCAGCCCCAGCATTTT.

This rearrangement joins TRBV6-6 to TRBJ1-1, with TRBD1 identical over 9 bases. V was clipped by 7 bases and J by 5 bases; unmatched bases: 14. CDR1 is MNHNY and CDR2 is SVGAGI in the germline V gene (reference sequence). This CDR3 contains 16 residues. The CDR3 DNA reads TGTGCCAGCACCGATTCCGGGACAGGGTTATGGACTGAAGCTTTCTTT. The encoded protein is CASTDSGTGLWTEAFF.

The chain joins TRBV6-6 to TRBJ1-4; D uncertain. Trimming took 5 bases from V and 5 from J, leaving 15 bases between them. The CDR3 is 15 residues long. Germline V lookup: CDR1 MNHNY, CDR2 SVGAGI (reference sequence). The CDR3 loop is CASSDLRGGNEKLFF. In DNA form, the CDR3 reads TGTGCCAGCAGTGACTTACGGGGTGGCAATGAAAAACTGTTTTTT.

This chain links TRBV6-5 with TRBJ1-2; 7 bases are shared with TRBD1. The V gene end was trimmed by 7 bases and the J gene end by 6 bases; junction bases not matched to a gene: 11. This CDR3 comprises 14 residues. Per germline, CDR1 MNHEY and CDR2 SVGAGI. DNA of the CDR3: TGTGCCAGCACTCGAAAAGGGGGCGCGGATGGCTACACCTTC. Translation: CASTRKGGADGYTF.

The chain uses TRBV10-3 and TRBJ1-2, with D perhaps matching TRBD1 (5 bases). Per the germline V gene, CDR1 is ENHRY and CDR2 is SYGVKD. Between the trimmed V and J ends, which lost 6 bases and 4 bases, there was a span of 12 bases. The CDR3 sequence is 13 residues long. The CDR3 DNA follows: TGTGCCATCAGGGACGTAGGGGCCTATGGCTACACCTTC. Amino acids: CAIRDVGAYGYTF.

J is TRBJ2-3 and V is TRBV5-1; D may match TRBD1 or TRBD2 (5 bases each). Trimming cost V 4 bases and J 1 base, with 19 bases left between them. The CDR3 is made up of 17 amino acids. The germline CDR1 and CDR2 sequences are SGHRS and YFSETQ. The CDR3 DNA is TGCGCCAGCAGCCCATTTTTTACTGGGGGAGGCACAGATACGCAGTATTTT. Translated, it gives CASSPFFTGGGTDTQYF.

This clone has more than one count but fewer than ten. The chain couples TRBV7-8 to TRBJ1-5; D not certain. Trimming shortened V by 2 bases and J by 5 bases, and 7 bases separated the two germline ends. From germline, CDR1 is SGHVS and CDR2 FQNEAQ. This CDR3 spans 13 amino acids. This CDR3 reads CASSLLPDQPQHF. The DNA of the CDR3 is TGTGCCAGCAGCTTATTGCCGGATCAGCCCCAGCATTTT.

This clone was detected a few times. The rearrangement uses TRBV2 and TRBJ1-1; D gene unclear. The CDR3 extends over 13 amino acids. The ends were cut back, 6 bases at V and 8 bases at J, with 16 bases in the middle. Germline values: CDR1 SNHLY, CDR2 FYNNEI. The CDR3 DNA follows: TGTGCCAGCAGGCCTAATCACGGGTCAGAAGCTTTCTTT. Protein sequence: CASRPNHGSEAFF.

This sequence joins TRBV7-9 and TRBJ1-2, with 11 nucleotides matching TRBD1. Germline lookup yields CDR1 SEHNR and CDR2 FQNEAQ (reference sequence). V dropped 2 bases and J dropped 4; count of bases not matched to a gene: 3. This CDR3 is 15 amino acids long. DNA of the CDR3: TGTGCCAGCAGCTTATCCGGGACAGGGGGCTATGGCTACACCTTC. This gives the protein CASSLSGTGGYGYTF.

The rearrangement links TRBV5-6 to TRBJ1-5; D remains unclear. Looked up from germline, CDR1 is SGHDT and CDR2 is YYEEEE. The V and J ends lost 2 bases and 2 bases respectively, with 11 bases between them. This CDR3 spans 15 amino acids. The CDR3 region is CASSLKGVGNQPQHF. Here the CDR3 DNA reads TGTGCCAGCAGCTTAAAGGGTGTGGGCAATCAGCCCCAGCATTTT.

The chain carries TRBV12-3 or TRBV12-4 and TRBJ2-4; no clear D. The V end was cut by 7 bases, the J end by 1 base, with 8 bases between. This CDR3 is 13 amino acids long. In nucleotides, the CDR3 is TGTGCCAGCACACCATTGGCCAAAAACATTCAGTACTTC. This codes for CASTPLAKNIQYF.

The chain carries TRBV12-3 or TRBV12-4 and TRBJ2-1; the match to TRBD2 covers 8 bases. With V trimmed by 6 bases and J by 6 bases, 4 bases remained unmatched. The CDR3 is 13 amino acids. DNA for the CDR3: TGTGCCAGCAGCTCGGGACTAGGCAATGAGCAGTTCTTC. It is translated as CASSSGLGNEQFF.

The chain employs TRBV9 and TRBJ1-6, with D perhaps TRBD1 (6 bases). The germline V gene encodes CDR1 SGDLS and CDR2 YYNGEE. The germline V and J ends were trimmed by 3 bases and 6 bases, with 16 bases remaining between them. CDR3 length equals 16 residues. The CDR3 region has the DNA TGTGCCAGCAGCGCTCAACAGGGAGTAGCTAATTCACCCCTCCACTTT. Amino acids: CASSAQQGVANSPLHF.

The J gene is TRBJ1-2, the V gene TRBV5-4, with TRBD1 matching 9 bases. The CDR3 contains 15 residues. CDR1 and CDR2 from the germline V gene are SGHNT and YYREEE (reference sequence). J gave up 1 base and V 0 bases, and 1 base lay outside the gene matches. CDR3 nucleotides: TGTGCCAGCAGCTTGGGGGGACAGGGTAACTATGGCTACACCTTC. It translates to CASSLGGQGNYGYTF.

The chain joins TRBV27 to TRBJ1-5; 8 bases are shared with TRBD1. Per the germline V gene, CDR1 is MNHEY and CDR2 is SMNVEV (reference sequence). V dropped 5 bases and J dropped 4; count of bases not matched to a gene: 13. The CDR3 runs to 17 residues. This CDR3 is CASSQYGQGASNQPQHF. For the CDR3, the DNA is TGTGCCAGCAGTCAATATGGGCAGGGGGCTTCGAATCAGCCCCAGCATTTT.

V usage is TRBV25-1 and J usage is TRBJ1-1, with unresolved D. The germline V gene has CDR1 MGHDK and CDR2 SYGVNS. Trimming left V 2 bases short and J 5 bases short, with 12 bases between. This CDR3 region has 14 residues. The CDR3 sequence: CASSEVWDFTEAFF. The CDR3 coding sequence is TGTGCCAGCAGTGAAGTCTGGGATTTTACTGAAGCTTTCTTT. Filled out from reference TRBV25-1 and TRBJ1-1, the complete variable domain reads EADIYQTPRYLVIGTGKKITLECSQTMGHDKMYWYQQDPGMELHLIHYSYGVNSTEKGDLSSESTVSRIRTEHFPLTLESARPSHTSQYLCASSEVWDFTEAFFGQGTRLTVV.

J is TRBJ1-2 and V is TRBV5-1; D uncertain. V gave up 0 bases and J gave up 3 bases, with 6 bases separating them. Germline V CDR1 and CDR2: SGHRS, YFSETQ. This CDR3 comprises 13 residues. CDR3 DNA: TGCGCCAGCAGCTTGGACGGCTACTATGGCTACACCTTC. It codes for CASSLDGYYGYTF.

The chain is built from TRBV19 and TRBJ2-7; 10 bases are a match to TRBD1. The germline CDR1 and CDR2 sequences are LNHDA and SQIVND (reference sequence). This CDR3 is built from 15 residues. V dropped 3 bases and J dropped 7; count of bases not matched to a gene: 9. CDR3 bases: TGTGCCAGTAGTATCCCTGACAGGGGGCAGGCGGAGCAGTACGTC. This encodes CASSIPDRGQAEQYV.

This clone was seen a single time. The same CDR3 is also encoded by other DNA sequences in this sample. This chain links TRBV12-3 or TRBV12-4 with TRBJ1-3; D not resolved. Trimming stripped 3 bases from V and 2 bases from J, with 2 bases between. The CDR3 spans 12 residues. CDR3 DNA: TGTGCCAGCAGTTTCACTGGAAACACCATATATTTT. Its protein product is CASSFTGNTIYF.

The rearrangement links TRBV6-4 to TRBJ1-1; tentatively, D is TRBD1 (5 bases). CDR3 length: 14 residues. Looked up from germline, CDR1 is MRHNA and CDR2 is SNTAGT. V lost 5 bases and J 6 bases, leaving 16 bases between the germline ends. The CDR3 loop reads CASSSRSGSSEAFF. CDR3 coding DNA: TGTGCCAGCAGTTCCCGGTCAGGGTCTTCTGAAGCTTTCTTT.

The table lists this clone with a count of one. This sequence joins TRBV19 and TRBJ1-3, with TRBD1 identical over 8 bases. The CDR3 consists of 15 residues. Germline V CDR1 and CDR2: LNHDA, SQIVND (reference sequence). Losses at the gene ends were 4 bases for V and 0 bases for J; bases not matched to a gene: 2. CDR3 protein: CASSTDRGSGNTIYF. As DNA, the CDR3 is TGTGCCAGTAGTACCGACAGGGGCTCTGGAAACACCATATATTTT. Full variable domain (rest looked up from reference TRBV19 and TRBJ1-3): DGGITQSPKYLFRKEGQNVTLSCEQNLNHDAMYWYRQDPGQGLRLIYYSQIVNDFQKGDIAEGYSVSREKKESFPLTVTSAQKNPTAFYLCASSTDRGSGNTIYFGEGSWLTVV.

This clone was seen more than once but under ten times. The genes are TRBV5-1 and TRBJ2-3, with D tentatively TRBD1 (6 bases). V was cut by 7 bases and J by 0 bases, with 12 bases left in between. Germline V gives CDR1 SGHRS, CDR2 YFSETQ. The CDR3 runs 14 residues. The DNA of the CDR3 is TGCGCCAGCCGGGCAGGGGCTAGCACAGATACGCAGTATTTT. It yields the protein CASRAGASTDTQYF.

V usage is TRBV6-2 or TRBV6-3 and J usage is TRBJ2-7; 7 nucleotides match TRBD1. The germline V gene has CDR1 MNHEY and CDR2 SVGEGT. The CDR3 runs to 15 residues. The ends lost 5 bases at V and 4 bases at J; junction bases unmatched: 11. This chain's CDR3 is CASSRPRQGTYEQYV. The CDR3 DNA sequence: TGTGCCAGCAGTCGACCTCGACAGGGTACTTACGAGCAGTACGTC.

The V gene is TRBV29-1, the J gene TRBJ2-5, with TRBD1 identical over 8 bases. Per germline, CDR1 SQVTM and CDR2 ANQGSEA. V gave up 2 bases and J gave up 5 bases; unmatched junction bases: 7. This CDR3 region has 14 residues. CDR3 in DNA: TGCAGCGTTGAACGGGACAGGCTCCGGGAGACCCAGTACTTC. It is translated as CSVERDRLRETQYF.

The rearrangement links TRBV5-4 to TRBJ2-3; D might be TRBD2 (5 bases). Germline CDR1 and CDR2: SGHNT and YYREEE (reference sequence). The CDR3 runs 15 residues. The ends were cut back, 0 bases at V and 0 bases at J, with 8 bases in the middle. CDR3: CASSLGRTSTDTQYF. The CDR3 coding sequence is TGTGCCAGCAGCTTGGGCAGGACTAGCACAGATACGCAGTATTTT.